This T cell receptor beta chain was observed in a study of early T cells in non-severe SARS-CoV-2 infection. Study outcomes and limitations: Lookups in VDJdb leaned toward anti-spike CD8 responses and missed private and CD4 specificities.

A single record per CDR3 protein comes from TCRdb applying MiXCR to the 5' RACE reads. The table records 15,000 to 25,000 distinct CDR3 sequences, about 4% of them present only once. This clonotype was seen more than once but under ten times. Antigen unknown. Per the germline V gene, CDR1 is ENHRY and CDR2 is SYGVKD. There are 17 residues in the CDR3. Trimming took 6 bases from V and 1 from J, leaving 16 bases between them. This chain joins TRBV10-3 and TRBJ2-6; the D gene is possibly TRBD1 (5 bases). This TCR was sampled from an adult who was a healthcare worker with PCR-confirmed SARS-CoV-2 infection or an uninfected control (not recorded which). The specimen was whole blood. The CDR3 nucleotides read TGTGCCATCAGACCCAGGGTGTTAGCTTCTGGGGCCAACGTCCTGACTTTC. The encoded protein is CAIRPRVLASGANVLTF.